Only a few counts were recorded for the clone carrying this T cell receptor beta chain. Unique molecular identifiers were incorporated when the TCRbeta library was constructed. TCRdb ran MiXCR on the PCR reads and lists one entry per CDR3 protein. The table lists around 370,000 distinct CDR3 sequences, 9% to 12% of them singletons. These data are taken from a study of T-cell reconstitution after alpha-beta-depleted transplantation in children. The V and J ends lost 2 bases and 11 bases respectively, with 24 bases between them. This CDR3 has 15 amino acids. Germline V CDR1 and CDR2: DFQATT, SNEGSKA (reference sequence).

Sequences were derived from PBMCs from the stem cell graft donor, sampled from the stem cell graft. The V and J genes are TRBV20-1 and TRBJ1-1; maybe TRBD1 (6 bases). The sequence came from a human donor who donated a stem cell graft to a child with acute lymphoblastic leukemia. The CDR3 region has the DNA TGCAGTGCTAGAAACCCAGGGGACACCTCGGCGCATGCTTTCTTT. It translates to CSARNPGDTSAHAFF.